This TCR beta chain stems from a study of molecular identifiers for immune sequencing clone quantification. CDR3 length: 15 residues. The V and J ends lost 2 bases and 6 bases respectively, with 17 bases between them. CDR1 MNHNY and CDR2 SVGAGI come from the germline V gene (reference sequence). TCRdb re-called the PCR reads with MiXCR, one entry per CDR3 protein. The table includes 8,800 or so distinct CDR3 sequences, 33% detected once. The source is a human donor in good health. Some libraries in this study had Jurkat cell RNA spiked in. The specimen sequenced was naive CD8+ T cells from blood, with Jurkat cell RNA spiked in. Subset in this sample: FACS-sorted CD8+CD4-CCR7+CD45RA+ naive T cells. This chain links TRBV6-6 with TRBJ2-7, with D perhaps matching TRBD1 or TRBD2 (6 bases each). CDR3 coding DNA: TGTGCCAGCAGTTACCCAGGGACAATGGGACTCGAGCAGTACTTC. It codes for CASSYPGTMGLEQYF.